A single sample gave rise to the 21 T cell receptor beta chains below, sequenced in a study of spatial heterogeneity in lung cancer. Time point reported: blood at routine non-recurrence follow-up after resection. In TCRdb, the 5' RACE reads were re-called with MiXCR into one record per CDR3 protein. The repertoire holds approximately 100,000 distinct CDR3 sequences, with roughly 19% as singletons. This specimen consisted of PBMCs, obtained at follow-up. Receptors originate from a male donor with early-stage non-small cell lung cancer.

This chain uses TRBV6-6 with TRBJ2-5, with TRBD2 identical over 8 bases. CDR1 is MNHNY, CDR2 SVGAGI, per germline (reference sequence). V trimming: 2 bases; J trimming: 7 bases; junction bases outside the gene matches: 3. The CDR3 has 13 residues. The CDR3 sequence: CASSYVGGGTQYF. The CDR3 DNA reads as TGTGCCAGCAGTTACGTCGGGGGGGGGACCCAGTACTTC.

The J gene is TRBJ1-6, the V gene TRBV9; 7 nucleotides agree with TRBD1. The CDR3 length is 15 residues. Germline lookup yields CDR1 SGDLS and CDR2 YYNGEE. The trim removed 4 bases at V and 5 bases at J, leaving 6 bases unmatched. The CDR3 loop is CASSPSGGDNSPLHF. The CDR3 coding sequence is TGTGCCAGCAGCCCCTCAGGGGGTGATAATTCACCCCTCCACTTT. Variable domain in full (rest from reference TRBV9 and TRBJ1-6): DSGVTQTPKHLITATGQRVTLRCSPRSGDLSVYWYQQSLDQGLQFLIQYYNGEERAKGNILERFSAQQFPDLHSELNLSSLELGDSALYFCASSPSGGDNSPLHFGNGTRLTVT.

The V gene is TRBV11-2, the J gene TRBJ2-3; the match to TRBD1 covers 8 bases. Trimming removed 5 bases from V and 2 bases from J; junction bases left unmatched: 9. The CDR3 is 16 residues long. CDR1 is SGHAT and CDR2 is FQNNGV in the germline V gene. This CDR3 is CASSPRTGYYTDTQYF. CDR3 nucleotides: TGTGCCAGCAGCCCTCGGACAGGGTATTACACAGATACGCAGTATTTT. Looking up the rest from reference TRBV11-2 and TRBJ2-3 gives the full variable domain: EAGVAQSPRYKIIEKRQSVAFWCNPISGHATLYWYQQILGQGPKLLIQFQNNGVVDDSQLPKDRFSAERLKGVDSTLKIQPAKLEDSAVYLCASSPRTGYYTDTQYFGPGTRLTVL.

This clonotype turned up a few times. V gene TRBV7-6 combines with J gene TRBJ2-2; TRBD2 is a possible D gene (6 bases). The CDR3 consists of 15 residues. Germline assignment: CDR1 SGHVS and CDR2 FNYEAQ. V was cut by 4 bases and J by 2 bases, with 11 bases left in between. The CDR3 reads CASSSRDSNTGELFF. CDR3 DNA: TGTGCCAGCAGCTCCCGGGACTCCAACACCGGGGAGCTGTTTTTT.

The chain uses TRBV7-2 and TRBJ2-1; unclear D gene. The CDR3 sequence is 13 residues long. Trimming pared 1 base from V and 7 bases from J, leaving 8 bases between. Germline lookup yields CDR1 SGHTA and CDR2 FQGNSA. The CDR3, as DNA: TGTGCCAGCAGCTTAGAAGTCCGAAATGAGCAGTTCTTC. Translated: CASSLEVRNEQFF.

This clonotype turned up a few times. One end of the junction does not line up with germline, which may come from a read error. The genes are TRBV7-9 and TRBJ2-1; D uncertain. There are 13 residues in the CDR3. Germline CDR1 is SEHNR and CDR2 is FQNEAQ (reference sequence). CDR3 sequence reads: CASSLEGWNEQSF. In DNA, the CDR3 is TGTGCCAGCAGCTTAGAAGGGTGGAATGAGCAGTCCTTC.

This clonotype was recorded many times. The rearrangement links TRBV7-9 to TRBJ2-1; 10 bases align to TRBD2. The ends lost 8 bases at V and 0 bases at J; junction bases unmatched: 13. Germline CDR1 SEHNR, CDR2 FQNEAQ (reference sequence). CDR3 length: 18 residues. The CDR3 DNA is TGTGCCAGCTCAGGGCTAGCGGGGGCTCAGAGCTCCTACAATGAGCAGTTCTTC. Translation gives CASSGLAGAQSSYNEQFF.

This clonotype was seen only a few times. The gene calls are TRBV29-1 and TRBJ2-2; the D call may be TRBD1 or TRBD2 (5 bases each). V lost 6 bases and J lost 1, with 12 bases in between. This CDR3 spans 14 amino acids. Germline lookup yields CDR1 SQVTM and CDR2 ANQGSEA. The CDR3: CSVQRGVNTGELFF. The CDR3 nucleotides read TGCAGCGTCCAAAGGGGAGTGAACACCGGGGAGCTGTTTTTT.

The chain is built from TRBV4-2 and TRBJ1-3; D is uncertain. Germline loops: CDR1 LGHNA, CDR2 YNFKEQ. The CDR3 is 17 residues long. The V gene lost 0 bases and the J gene lost 4 bases, with 16 bases spanning the gap. The CDR3 coding sequence is TGTGCCAGCAGCCAAGATCCCACCTCCGTCCTCGGAAACACCATATATTTT. As protein: CASSQDPTSVLGNTIYF.

The V call is TRBV3-1, the J call TRBJ2-7; the D gene is possibly TRBD1 (5 bases). The CDR3 is made up of 13 amino acids. The germline gives CDR1 LGHDT, CDR2 YNNKEL (reference sequence). Trimming left V 1 base short and J 7 bases short, with 11 bases between. CDR3 residues: CASSQGAGPEQYF. The CDR3 DNA reads as TGTGCCAGCAGCCAAGGGGCAGGGCCTGAGCAGTACTTC.

This clonotype was seen repeatedly, ten times or more. The V and J genes are TRBV2 and TRBJ1-5, with TRBD1 matching 7 bases. V was clipped by 4 bases and J by 1 base; unmatched bases: 4. This CDR3 is 15 amino acids long. The V gene's germline CDR1 is SNHLY and CDR2 FYNNEI. The CDR3 bases are TGTGCCAGCAGTGGTAACAGGGGAAGCAATCAGCCCCAGCATTTT. Its protein is CASSGNRGSNQPQHF.

The CDR3 region has the DNA TGCAGTGCTAGGCGTCCGCTGGGGCACAATGAGCAGTTCTTC. This codes for CSARRPLGHNEQFF. The V and J genes are TRBV20-1 and TRBJ2-1; possible D gene TRBD1, 5 bases. The CDR3 has 14 amino acids. Trimming pared 3 bases from V and 5 bases from J, leaving 14 bases between. Germline lookup yields CDR1 DFQATT and CDR2 SNEGSKA (reference sequence).

V is TRBV7-8 and J is TRBJ2-2, with 10 bases matching TRBD1. CDR1 SGHVS and CDR2 FQNEAQ come from the germline V gene. CDR3 length: 15 residues. The V gene end was trimmed by 4 bases and the J gene end by 6 bases; junction bases not matched to a gene: 5. The CDR3: CASSSEDRGAGELFF. For the CDR3, the DNA is TGTGCCAGCAGCTCCGAGGACAGGGGGGCCGGGGAGCTGTTTTTT.

This clonotype was seen a handful of times. The chain joins TRBV27 to TRBJ1-5, with TRBD1 as a possible D gene (6 bases). Trimming stripped 6 bases from V and 1 base from J, with 25 bases between. The CDR3 runs 19 residues. The V gene's germline CDR1 is MNHEY and CDR2 SMNVEV (reference sequence). Here the CDR3 reads CASSPKAPGRGSSNQPQHF. Here the CDR3 DNA reads TGTGCCAGCAGCCCAAAGGCCCCGGGGAGGGGGTCCAGCAATCAGCCCCAGCATTTT.

This chain joins TRBV7-8 and TRBJ1-3; no definite D call. The germline V gene has CDR1 SGHVS and CDR2 FQNEAQ. The length of the CDR3 is 16 residues. Between the trimmed V and J ends, which lost 1 base and 1 base, there was a span of 11 bases. The CDR3 reads CASSLGRGKSGNTIYF. The CDR3 DNA is TGTGCCAGCAGCTTAGGACGGGGAAAGTCTGGAAACACCATATATTTT.

This clonotype was seen a handful of times. This chain links TRBV19 with TRBJ1-6; D remains unclear. Trimming pared 6 bases from V and 0 bases from J, leaving 6 bases between. The germline CDR1 and CDR2 sequences are LNHDA and SQIVND (reference sequence). The CDR3 consists of 14 residues. The CDR3 loop reads CASRMSSYNSPLHF. CDR3 nucleotide sequence: TGTGCCAGTAGAATGAGCTCCTATAATTCACCCCTCCACTTT.

This clonotype was seen only a few times. The V and J genes are TRBV6-2 or TRBV6-3 and TRBJ2-7; D ambiguous. Germline-derived CDR1 and CDR2 are MNHEY and SVGEGT. The CDR3 has 14 amino acids. V was cut by 6 bases and J by 2 bases, with 14 bases left in between. The chain's CDR3 is CASRSRTPAYEQYV. The DNA of the CDR3 is TGTGCCAGCAGATCTAGAACACCAGCCTACGAGCAGTACGTC.

The rearrangement links TRBV19 to TRBJ1-3; D is perhaps TRBD1 (5 bases). Between the trimmed V and J ends, which lost 5 bases and 2 bases, there was a span of 19 bases. Germline V gives CDR1 LNHDA, CDR2 SQIVND (reference sequence). The CDR3 contains 17 residues. This CDR3 reads CASSAQPGPTAGNTIYF. The DNA for the CDR3 is TGTGCCAGTAGTGCCCAACCGGGACCCACAGCTGGAAACACCATATATTTT.

This chain joins TRBV18 and TRBJ2-1; 10 bases map to TRBD1. The CDR3 totals 13 residues. The germline CDR1 and CDR2 sequences are KGHSH and LQKENI. V lost 10 bases and J lost 2; bases outside the gene matches: 2. DNA for the CDR3: TGTGCCACCGGGACAGGGGCCTACAATGAGCAGTTCTTC. This encodes CATGTGAYNEQFF.

The sample holds a few counts of this clonotype. V and J are TRBV7-8 and TRBJ2-1, with D possibly matching TRBD2 (6 bases). The CDR3 contains 13 residues. In germline, CDR1 is SGHVS, CDR2 FQNEAQ. V was cut by 3 bases and J by 6 bases, with 9 bases left in between. In DNA, the CDR3 is TGTGCCAGCAGCTTGATTAGCGGCAATGAGCAGTTCTTC. Amino acids: CASSLISGNEQFF.

A note on this clonotype: One base away lies a much larger clone, so this may be a sequencing read error. The chain carries TRBV7-2 and TRBJ1-5; D not certain. V was trimmed by 3 bases and J by 1 base, leaving 4 bases between them. This CDR3 contains 13 residues. Germline-derived CDR1 and CDR2 are SGHTA and FQGNSA. CDR3 in amino acids: CASSFQSNQPQHF. The CDR3 DNA follows: TGTGCCAGCAGCTTTCAGAGCAATCAGCCCCAGCATTTT.